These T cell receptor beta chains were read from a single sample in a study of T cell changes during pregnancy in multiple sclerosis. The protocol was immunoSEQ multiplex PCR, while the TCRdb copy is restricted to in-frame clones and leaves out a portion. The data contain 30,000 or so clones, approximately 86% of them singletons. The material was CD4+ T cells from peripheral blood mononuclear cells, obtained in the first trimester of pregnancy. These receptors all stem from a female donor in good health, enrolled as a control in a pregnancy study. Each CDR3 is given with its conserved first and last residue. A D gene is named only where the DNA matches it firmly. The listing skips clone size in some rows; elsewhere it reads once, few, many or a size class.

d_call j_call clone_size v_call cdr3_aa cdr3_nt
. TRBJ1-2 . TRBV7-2 CASSGGGDPLGYTF TGTGCCAGCAGCGGAGGTGGGGATCCTCTAGGCTACACCTTC
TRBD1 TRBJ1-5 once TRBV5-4 CASSYGTGGRGNQPQHF TGTGCCAGCAGCTACGGGACAGGGGGCCGGGGCAATCAGCCCCAGCATTTT
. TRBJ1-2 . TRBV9 CASREDSSNYGYTF TGTGCCAGCAGAGAGGACAGCTCTAACTATGGCTACACCTTC
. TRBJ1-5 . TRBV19 CASSVQGGGKPQHF TGTGCCAGTAGTGTACAGGGAGGGGGGAAGCCCCAGCATTTT
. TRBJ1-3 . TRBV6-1 CASSEYKGSAGNTIYF TGTGCCAGCAGCGAATACAAAGGGAGCGCCGGAAACACCATATATTTT
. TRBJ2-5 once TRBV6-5 CASSLPGQETQYF TGTGCCAGCAGCCTACCGGGGCAAGAGACCCAGTACTTC
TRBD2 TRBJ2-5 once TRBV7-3 CASSDRGGGGRETQYF TGTGCCAGCAGCGATCGCGGGGGGGGTGGGAGAGAGACCCAGTACTTC
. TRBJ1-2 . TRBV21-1 CASRDLQGAVVGYTF TGTGCCAGCAGGGATCTACAGGGGGCGGTTGTTGGCTACACCTTC
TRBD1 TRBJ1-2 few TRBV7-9 CASSLGQGTYGYTF TGTGCCAGCAGCCTGGGACAGGGAACCTATGGCTACACCTTC
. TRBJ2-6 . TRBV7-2 CASSFSPTEIYSGANVLTF TGTGCCAGCAGCTTCAGCCCGACAGAGATCTATTCTGGGGCCAACGTCCTGACTTTC
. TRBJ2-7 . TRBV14 CASSPTTGFEQYF TGTGCCAGCAGCCCAACTACAGGGTTCGAGCAGTACTTC
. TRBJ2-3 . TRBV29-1 CSVEGLEPSGTDTQYF TGCAGCGTTGAAGGGCTGGAGCCGTCCGGCACAGATACGCAGTATTTT
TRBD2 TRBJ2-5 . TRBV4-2 CASSRPGGAPETQYF TGTGCCAGCAGCCGCCCCGGGGGGGCTCCAGAGACCCAGTACTTC
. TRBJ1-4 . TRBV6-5 CASSYIPGSTNEKLFF TGTGCCAGCAGTTACATTCCAGGATCAACTAATGAAAAACTGTTTTTT
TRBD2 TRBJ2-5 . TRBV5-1 CASSYPSGGGFQETQYF TGCGCCAGCAGCTATCCTAGCGGGGGAGGGTTCCAAGAGACCCAGTACTTC
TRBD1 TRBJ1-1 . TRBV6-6 CASSNSDRGAEAFF TGTGCCAGCAGCAATTCGGACAGGGGCGCTGAAGCTTTCTTT
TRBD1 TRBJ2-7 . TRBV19 CASSMGTGVYEQYF TGTGCCAGTAGTATGGGGACAGGCGTCTACGAGCAGTACTTC
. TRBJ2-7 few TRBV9 CASSVHGGHGRSSYEQYF TGTGCCAGCAGCGTACACGGGGGGCACGGAAGGAGCTCCTACGAGCAGTACTTC
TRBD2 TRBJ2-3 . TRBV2 CASNLAGDTDTQYF TGTGCCAGCAATCTAGCGGGGGACACAGATACGCAGTATTTT
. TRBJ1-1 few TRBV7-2 CASSLVVMNTEAFF TGTGCCAGCAGCTTAGTAGTGATGAACACTGAAGCTTTCTTT